This TCR beta chain was retrieved from a study of blood T cell repertoires in COVID-19. The germline CDR1 and CDR2 sequences are MNHEY and SVGEGT. The CDR3 consists of 15 residues. V was clipped by 5 bases and J by 8 bases, with 18 bases between them. Authors' analysis steps: Amplification of reference gene primers provided the estimated nucleated cell counts. Profiled with immunoSEQ multiplex PCR; TCRdb holds only in-frame clones, not every one. The V and J calls and clone size were taken over from that table, and D and trimming were inferred from the DNA. This sample has 140,000 or so clones, with more than 75% found just once.

The chain has TRBV6-2 or TRBV6-3 and TRBJ2-2; D perhaps matches TRBD1 (6 bases). The sequenced material came from peripheral blood. This sequence originates from a human donor with acute or convalescent COVID-19. The donor label of this sample is uncertain. DNA of the CDR3: TGTGCCAGCAGTAAAGAAAACTACAGGGCTGGGGAGCTGTTTTTT. The encoded protein is CASSKENYRAGELFF.